The 18 T cell receptor beta chains presented below share a single source sample, sequenced in a study of Ad26.COV2.S vaccination and SARS-CoV-2 variants. TCRdb keeps only in-frame clones here, not all; method: immunoSEQ multiplex PCR. In the table there are roughly 380,000 clones, around 90% of which are singletons. The sample was peripheral blood, taken after recovery from COVID-19. The receptors stem from a human donor who had recovered from COVID-19.

The chain links TRBV9 to TRBJ2-2; D might be TRBD1 (6 bases). The V and J ends lost 0 bases and 5 bases respectively, with 14 bases between them. The CDR3 is 16 residues long. Germline lookup yields CDR1 SGDLS and CDR2 YYNGEE. In nucleotides, the CDR3 is TGTGCCAGCAGCGTAGCGGGACATTTTATGACCGGGGAGCTGTTTTTT. Amino acids: CASSVAGHFMTGELFF.

Turning to this clone: The sample carries other DNA sequences with the same CDR3. V usage is TRBV10-3 and J usage is TRBJ1-5, with 8 bases lining up with TRBD1. CDR3 length: 15 residues. V lost 2 bases to trimming and J lost 7 bases; unmatched junction nucleotides: 7. The germline CDR1 and CDR2 sequences are ENHRY and SYGVKD. CDR3 in amino acids: CAISEGQGAGQPQHF. CDR3 bases: TGTGCCATCAGTGAGGGGCAGGGGGCAGGGCAGCCCCAGCATTTT.

The chain employs TRBV3-1 (or the pseudogene TRBV3-2) and TRBJ2-5; D gene unclear. The germline V gene encodes CDR1 LGHDT and CDR2 YNNKEL (reference sequence). The V end was cut by 0 bases, the J end by 9 bases, with 14 bases between. CDR3 length: 14 amino acids. CDR3 region: CASSQDTGRASQYF. The DNA of the CDR3 is TGTGCCAGCAGCCAAGATACCGGACGCGCATCCCAGTACTTC.

The chain recombines TRBV29-1 with TRBJ1-2; D not resolved. CDR3 length equals 11 residues. Deletions cut 3 bases from V and 6 bases from J, with 8 bases between. Per the germline V gene, CDR1 is SQVTM and CDR2 is ANQGSEA. In nucleotides, the CDR3 is TGCAGCGTTGAGGGTTATCATGGCTACACCTTC. It yields the protein CSVEGYHGYTF. Together with reference TRBV29-1 and TRBJ1-2, the CDR3 gives the full variable domain: SAVISQKPSRDICQRGTSLTIQCQVDSQVTMMFWYRQQPGQSLTLIATANQGSEATYESGFVIDKFPISRPNLTFSTLTVSNMSPEDSSIYLCSVEGYHGYTFGSGTRLTVV.

The chain has TRBV18 and TRBJ1-2; the D gene is possibly TRBD1 (5 bases). Trimming removed 0 bases from V and 7 bases from J, with 9 bases in between. This CDR3 comprises 13 residues. Germline V gene data show CDR1 as KGHSH and CDR2 as LQKENI. The CDR3 DNA follows: TGTGCCAGCTCACCACCGGTGGGGACTGGCTACACCTTC. This gives the protein CASSPPVGTGYTF.

The V and J genes are TRBV6-5 and TRBJ2-7; maybe TRBD2 (6 bases). Trimming removed 6 bases from V and 7 bases from J, with 19 bases in between. CDR3 length: 14 residues. The germline CDR1 and CDR2 sequences are MNHEY and SVGAGI. CDR3 protein: CASRLLRRAREQYF. The CDR3 DNA reads as TGTGCCAGCAGGTTACTACGGAGGGCTCGAGAGCAGTACTTC.

This chain joins TRBV3-1 (or the pseudogene TRBV3-2) and TRBJ2-1, with TRBD2 matching over 8 bases. This CDR3 is 14 amino acids long. The junction had 4 bases not matched to a gene; V was cut back by 1 base and J by 8 bases. CDR1 and CDR2 (germline): LGHDT, YNNKEL (reference sequence). CDR3 sequence reads: CASSQAGGRDEQFF. In DNA form, the CDR3 reads TGTGCCAGCAGCCAAGCGGGGGGGCGAGATGAGCAGTTCTTC.

The sample holds a few counts of this clone. V usage is TRBV3-1 (or the pseudogene TRBV3-2) and J usage is TRBJ1-4; no firm D call. CDR3 length: 14 residues. V was trimmed by 5 bases and J by 3 bases, leaving 10 bases between them. CDR1 and CDR2 (germline): LGHDT, YNNKEL (reference sequence). This CDR3 reads CASSSLGANEKLFF. CDR3 in DNA: TGTGCCAGCAGCAGCTTGGGCGCTAATGAAAAACTGTTTTTT.

The chain is built from TRBV4-1 and TRBJ1-6; D unresolved. CDR3 length: 18 residues. V was clipped by 4 bases and J by 9 bases, with 25 bases between them. CDR1 MGHRA and CDR2 YSYEKL come from the germline V gene. CDR3 bases: TGCGCCAGCAGCCCCACGCAAAAGATACTGGTCGGTGCTTCACCCCTCCACTTT. Its translation is CASSPTQKILVGASPLHF.

The gene calls are TRBV28 and TRBJ2-5; the D gene is possibly TRBD2 (5 bases). The CDR3 covers 14 residues. V lost 9 bases to trimming and J lost 1 base, with 15 bases between them. Germline assignment: CDR1 MDHEN and CDR2 SYDVKM. Written as DNA, the CDR3 is TGTGCCAGTGGGAGTGGAGGCAGCCAAGAGACCCAGTACTTC. Amino acid sequence: CASGSGGSQETQYF.

The chain is built from TRBV6-5 and TRBJ1-2; 7 positions match TRBD1. The V gene's germline CDR1 is MNHEY and CDR2 SVGAGI. This CDR3 spans 14 amino acids. V lost 5 bases and J lost 2; bases outside the gene matches: 5. CDR3 DNA sequence: TGTGCCAGCAGTCATACAGGGGTGAACTATGGCTACACCTTC. Translation gives CASSHTGVNYGYTF.

The gene calls are TRBV9 and TRBJ2-7; D gene unclear. The V end lost 0 bases, the J end lost 5 bases, and 6 bases lay between the germline ends. CDR3 length: 12 residues. Germline assignment: CDR1 SGDLS and CDR2 YYNGEE. The CDR3 bases are TGTGCCAGCAGCGTAGGGTCAAACGAGCAGTACTTC. Protein product: CASSVGSNEQYF.

V usage is TRBV5-5 and J usage is TRBJ2-3, with TRBD1 as a possible D gene (5 bases). With 4 bases removed from V and 3 bases from J, the gap between germline ends came to 15 bases. Per germline, CDR1 SGHKS and CDR2 YYEKEE (reference sequence). The CDR3 runs 15 residues. CDR3 bases: TGTGCCAGCAGCCCGGGCGGCAGGGCAACAGATACGCAGTATTTT. Its protein product is CASSPGGRATDTQYF.

The chain carries TRBV5-1 and TRBJ2-1; tentatively, D is TRBD1 or TRBD2 (5 bases each). The V and J ends lost 4 bases and 6 bases respectively, with 14 bases between them. The V gene's germline CDR1 is SGHRS and CDR2 YFSETQ. CDR3 length: 14 residues. CDR3 residues: CASSLDGDVNEQFF. CDR3 sequence (DNA): TGCGCCAGCAGCCTGGACGGGGACGTCAATGAGCAGTTCTTC. The full variable domain, with the rest looked up from reference TRBV5-1 and TRBJ2-1, is KAGVTQTPRYLIKTRGQQVTLSCSPISGHRSVSWYQQTPGQGLQFLFEYFSETQRNKGNFPGRFSGRQFSNSRSEMNVSTLELGDSALYLCASSLDGDVNEQFFGPGTRLTVL.

V gene TRBV3-1 (or the pseudogene TRBV3-2) combines with J gene TRBJ1-4, with D possibly being TRBD1 (5 bases). The CDR3 contains 14 residues. Germline V CDR1 and CDR2: LGHDT, YNNKEL (reference sequence). V gave up 4 bases and J gave up 4 bases, with 10 bases separating them. The CDR3 loop reads CASSPQGINEKLFF. The CDR3, as DNA: TGTGCCAGCAGCCCCCAGGGTATTAATGAAAAACTGTTTTTT.

The CDR3 DNA sequence: TGTGCCAGCAGCACCAGGGGTGAGAGGGACCATGAGCAGTTCTTC. Translation: CASSTRGERDHEQFF. The gene calls are TRBV11-2 and TRBJ2-1; D perhaps matches TRBD1 (6 bases). CDR1 and CDR2 (germline): SGHAT, FQNNGV. Deletions cut 5 bases from V and 8 bases from J, with 19 bases between. The CDR3 runs 15 residues.

Note on this clone: The sample carries other DNA sequences with the same CDR3. The J gene is TRBJ2-3, the V gene TRBV5-1, with D unclear. Germline CDR1 is SGHRS and CDR2 is YFSETQ. The CDR3 is 15 amino acids. V shed 0 bases and J shed 0 bases, with 8 bases lying between them. The CDR3 is CASSLDASSTDTQYF. CDR3 nucleotides: TGCGCCAGCAGCTTGGACGCGTCTAGCACAGATACGCAGTATTTT.

The CDR3 is CASRLGQGAYEQYF. As DNA, the CDR3 is TGTGCCAGCAGACTTGGACAGGGAGCCTACGAGCAGTACTTC. The rearrangement uses TRBV6-5 and TRBJ2-7; 8 bases map to TRBD1. Germline V gene data show CDR1 as MNHEY and CDR2 as SVGAGI. CDR3 length: 14 residues. V trimming: 6 bases; J trimming: 2 bases; junction bases outside the gene matches: 6.